The 16 T cell receptor delta chains in this list originate from one sample, sequenced in a study of gamma-delta T cells after stem cell transplantation. TCRdb applied CATT to the RT-PCR reads for clone calling. The data hold some 5,000 delta-chain clones, with approximately 2% observed a single time. Sequencing was done on a sample of gamma-delta T cells. The receptors shown here come from a human donor. It is not recorded whose cells these are; they may come from a transplant donor.

This clone was seen a handful of times. The chain carries TRDV2 and TRDJ1, with a tentative D call TRDD3 (5 bases). The germline CDR1 and CDR2 sequences are GEAIGNYY and EKD. There are 15 residues in the CDR3. Trimming shortened V by 2 bases and J by 2 bases, and 14 bases separated the two germline ends. The CDR3 sequence: CACDRVGSETDKLIF. In DNA, the CDR3 is TGTGCCTGTGACAGAGTGGGGAGCGAGACCGATAAACTCATCTTT.

This clone qualifies as medium-sized. Other DNA sequences in this specimen translate into the identical CDR3. J is TRDJ1 and V is TRDV2; tentatively, D is TRDD3 (7 bases). Deletions cut 0 bases from V and 4 bases from J, with 26 bases between. CDR1 is GEAIGNYY, CDR2 EKD, per germline. The CDR3 runs 19 residues. The CDR3 sequence is CACDTVSFPPTGDLDKLIF. For the CDR3, the DNA is TGTGCCTGTGACACCGTGAGTTTCCCTCCTACTGGGGACCTCGATAAACTCATCTTT.

Note on this clone: TCRdb's protein, taken from a much larger clone, differs from this DNA's translation at residue 3, likely owing to a read error; the protein displayed comes from the DNA. This chain uses TRDV2 with TRDJ3, with TRDD3 matching 13 bases. The CDR3 is 22 amino acids. Germline V gene lookup returns CDR1 GEAIGNYY and CDR2 EKD. The CDR3 DNA follows: TGTGCCCGTGACACTCTGACTGGGGGATACGCCGCGGCATCCTGGGACACCCGACAGATGTTTTTC. Protein: CARDTLTGGYAAASWDTRQMFF.

As regards this clone: The mismatch at residue 17 between this DNA's translation and the TCRdb protein of a much larger clone likely reflects a read error; the protein shown is translated from the DNA. The rearrangement uses TRDV2 and TRDJ3, with 8 bases lining up with TRDD3. The CDR3 runs to 23 residues. Germline-derived CDR1 and CDR2 are GEAIGNYY and EKD. CDR3 protein: CACDTVVRDTPEETSWGTRQMFF. The CDR3 DNA is TGTGCCTGTGACACCGTTGTCCGGGATACGCCGGAAGAAACCTCCTGGGGCACCCGACAGATGTTTTTC.

A word on this clone: The protein TCRdb gives is from a much larger clone and does not agree with this DNA's translation at residue 17, likely a read error; the protein shown here comes from the DNA. This CDR3 is CACDTVGDTSSWDTRQVFF. The CDR3 DNA sequence: TGTGCCTGTGACACCGTAGGGGATACCAGCTCCTGGGACACCCGACAGGTGTTTTTC. V is TRDV2 and J is TRDJ3, with 8 nucleotides matching TRDD3. Germline V gives CDR1 GEAIGNYY, CDR2 EKD. The CDR3 is 19 residues long.

A word on this clone: TCRdb's protein for this DNA is that of a much larger clone and differs from the translation at residue 4, likely a read error; the protein shown is the DNA translation. The chain joins TRDV2 to TRDJ1, with 11 bases fitting TRDD3. The germline CDR1 and CDR2 sequences are GEAIGNYY and EKD. The J segment lost 4 bases and the V segment lost 6 bases, leaving 9 bases of the junction unmatched. CDR3 length: 15 residues. For the CDR3, the DNA is TGTGCCTGTCCTCTACTGGGGGATAAGGGCGATAAACTCATCTTT. This encodes CACPLLGDKGDKLIF.

The chain employs TRDV2 and TRDJ1, with 8 nucleotides matching TRDD3. V was pared by 0 bases and J by 0 bases, with 11 bases of the junction left unmatched. The length of the CDR3 is 18 residues. From germline, CDR1 is GEAIGNYY and CDR2 EKD. CDR3 DNA sequence: TGTGCCTGTGACACCGTACTGGGGGGCCCCAGGGACACCGATAAACTCATCTTT. As protein: CACDTVLGGPRDTDKLIF.

On this clone: The protein in TCRdb stems from a much larger clone and differs at residue 15 from this DNA's translation, likely a read error; here the protein is translated from the DNA. The chain joins TRDV2 to TRDJ1; 8 bases map to TRDD3. Germline V gives CDR1 GEAIGNYY, CDR2 EKD. CDR3 size: 17 residues. CDR3 sequence (DNA): TGTGCCTGTGACACCCTTACTGGGGGTTCGTACACCGATAAACCCATCTTT. This translates into CACDTLTGGSYTDKPIF.

This clone was counted a few times. The mismatch at residue 4 between this DNA's translation and the TCRdb protein of a much larger clone likely reflects a read error; the protein shown is translated from the DNA. The J gene is TRDJ3, the V gene TRDV2; possibly TRDD3 for D (6 bases). The CDR3 loop spans 21 amino acids. Germline V gene sequence: CDR1 GEAIGNYY, CDR2 EKD. The CDR3 DNA sequence: TGTGCCTGTAACACCGCGGAGAGAGGGAGGGATAACCCCTGGGACACCCGACAGATGTTTTTC. Protein sequence: CACNTAERGRDNPWDTRQMFF.

A few counts support this clone. V and J are TRDV2 and TRDJ1; 9 nucleotides agree with TRDD3. The J segment lost 0 bases and the V segment lost 2 bases, leaving 18 bases of the junction unmatched. The CDR3 totals 20 residues. Germline V lookup: CDR1 GEAIGNYY, CDR2 EKD. This chain's CDR3 is CACDNLSVLGDPTYTDKLIF. The CDR3, as DNA: TGTGCCTGTGACAACCTTTCCGTACTGGGGGACCCGACATACACCGATAAACTCATCTTT.

This clone showed up just a few times. The V call is TRDV2, the J call TRDJ1; TRDD3 aligns across 12 bases. Germline CDR1 reads GEAIGNYY; CDR2 reads EKD. The ends lost 2 bases at V and 2 bases at J; junction bases unmatched: 8. This CDR3 is built from 17 residues. CDR3 DNA sequence: TGTGCCTGTGACAGCCTCCTGGGGGATACGCAAACCGATAAACTCATCTTT. This sequence encodes CACDSLLGDTQTDKLIF.

This clone appeared a few times. A much larger clone is a single base away; this may be a read error. The chain has TRDV2 and TRDJ1; D tentatively reads TRDD1 or TRDD3 (5 bases each). The CDR3 loop spans 14 amino acids. Trimming took off 0 bases at V and 4 bases at J, with 11 bases between the two ends. Germline CDR1 is GEAIGNYY and CDR2 is EKD. CDR3 loop: CACDTVLEIDKLIF. CDR3 DNA sequence: TGTGCCTGTGACACCGTACTGGAAATCGATAAACTCATCTTT.

A word on this clone: A much larger clonotype is one base distant, so this may be a read error. Here the CDR3 reads CACDTVWGAGARYTDKLIF. CDR3 in DNA: TGTGCCTGTGACACCGTATGGGGTGCTGGGGCACGGTACACCGATAAACTCATCTTT. The chain couples TRDV2 to TRDJ1; D possibly corresponds to TRDD3 (6 bases). With 0 bases removed from V and 0 bases from J, the gap between germline ends came to 22 bases. Germline V gene lookup returns CDR1 GEAIGNYY and CDR2 EKD. This CDR3 is built from 19 residues.

There are a few counts of this clone. This DNA's translation differs at residue 15 from TCRdb's protein, which comes from a much larger clone; a read error is likely, and the protein shown is translated from the DNA. J is TRDJ1 and V is TRDV2; 13 bases match TRDD3. The CDR3 totals 18 residues. The V gene's germline CDR1 is GEAIGNYY and CDR2 EKD. CDR3 coding DNA: TGTGCCTGTGACGCCGTACTGGGGGATACGCGGGACACCGATAGACTCATCTTT. Its protein is CACDAVLGDTRDTDRLIF.

To note about this clone: This may be a read error: a much more frequent sequence differs by one nucleotide. The chain's CDR3 is CACDLVLGDTSSRDTRQMFF. CDR3 nucleotides: TGTGCCTGTGACCTTGTACTGGGGGATACAAGCTCCCGGGACACCCGACAGATGTTTTTC. V usage is TRDV2 and J usage is TRDJ3, with 12 bases that match TRDD3. Germline-derived CDR1 and CDR2 are GEAIGNYY and EKD. This CDR3 comprises 20 residues.

This clone was seen more than once but under ten times. The TCRdb protein, from a much larger clone, departs from this DNA's translation at residue 6, likely by read error; the protein shown derives from the DNA. The chain links TRDV2 to TRDJ1; 10 nucleotides align to TRDD3. Germline lookup yields CDR1 GEAIGNYY and CDR2 EKD. The V gene end was trimmed by 3 bases and the J gene end by 0 bases; junction bases not matched to a gene: 15. The CDR3 has 19 amino acids. CDR3 DNA sequence: TGTGCCTGTGACCCTATACTGGGGGATGCAAAAATGTACACCGATAAACTCATCTTT. This gives the protein CACDPILGDAKMYTDKLIF.